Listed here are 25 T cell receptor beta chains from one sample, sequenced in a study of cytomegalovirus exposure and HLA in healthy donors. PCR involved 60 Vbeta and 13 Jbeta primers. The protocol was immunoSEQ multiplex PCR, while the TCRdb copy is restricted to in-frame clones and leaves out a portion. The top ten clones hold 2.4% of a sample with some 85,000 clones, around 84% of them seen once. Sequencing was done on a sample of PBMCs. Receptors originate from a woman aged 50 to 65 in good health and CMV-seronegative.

CDR3 in amino acids: CASSQLSESGLALLDSYGYTF. CDR3 DNA: TGCGCCAGCAGCCAACTATCCGAAAGTGGGCTGGCCCTCCTGGATTCCTATGGCTACACCTTC. The V call is TRBV4-3, the J call TRBJ1-2; D uncertain. This CDR3 comprises 21 residues. V gave up 2 bases and J gave up 4 bases, with 32 bases separating them. Germline V gene data show CDR1 as LGHNA and CDR2 as YSLEER.

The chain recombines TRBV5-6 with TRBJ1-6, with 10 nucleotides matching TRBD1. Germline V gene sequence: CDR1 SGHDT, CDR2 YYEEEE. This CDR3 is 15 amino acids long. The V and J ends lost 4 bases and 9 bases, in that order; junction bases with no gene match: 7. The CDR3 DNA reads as TGTGCCAGCAGCGAATACCGGGACAGGGGTTCACCCCTCCACTTT. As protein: CASSEYRDRGSPLHF.

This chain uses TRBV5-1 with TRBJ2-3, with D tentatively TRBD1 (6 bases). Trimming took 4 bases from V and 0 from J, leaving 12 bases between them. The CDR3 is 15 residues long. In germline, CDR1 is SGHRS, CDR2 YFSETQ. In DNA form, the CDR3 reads TGCGCCAGCAGCCCGGGACAAGCTAGCACAGATACGCAGTATTTT. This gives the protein CASSPGQASTDTQYF.

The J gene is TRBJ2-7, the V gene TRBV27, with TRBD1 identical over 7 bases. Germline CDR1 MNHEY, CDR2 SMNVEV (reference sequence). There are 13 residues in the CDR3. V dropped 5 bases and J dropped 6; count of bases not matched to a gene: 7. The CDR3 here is CASSPRGGSEQYV. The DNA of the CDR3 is TGTGCCAGCAGTCCCCGAGGGGGCAGCGAGCAGTACGTC.

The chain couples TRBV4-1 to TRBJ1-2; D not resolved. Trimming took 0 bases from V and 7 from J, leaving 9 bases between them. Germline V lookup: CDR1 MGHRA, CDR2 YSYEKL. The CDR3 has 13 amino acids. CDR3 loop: CASSQESLGGYTF. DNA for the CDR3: TGCGCCAGCAGCCAAGAAAGTCTCGGTGGCTACACCTTC.

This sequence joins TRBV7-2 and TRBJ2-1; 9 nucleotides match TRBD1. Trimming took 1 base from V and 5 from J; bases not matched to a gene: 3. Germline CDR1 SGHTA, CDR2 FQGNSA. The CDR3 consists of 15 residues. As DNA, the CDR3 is TGTGCCAGCAGCTTAGACGGACAGGGGCACAATGAGCAGTTCTTC. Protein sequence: CASSLDGQGHNEQFF.

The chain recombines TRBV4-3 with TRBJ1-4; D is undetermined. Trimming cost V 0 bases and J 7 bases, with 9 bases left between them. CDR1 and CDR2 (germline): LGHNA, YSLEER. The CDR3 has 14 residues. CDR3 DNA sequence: TGCGCCAGCAGCCAAGATCTCCGGGGTGAAAAACTGTTTTTT. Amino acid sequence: CASSQDLRGEKLFF.

The CDR3 sequence is CASSLLAGPNTEAFF. The CDR3 nucleotides are TGTGCCAGCAGCTTATTGGCGGGGCCGAACACTGAAGCTTTCTTT. The chain joins TRBV7-8 to TRBJ1-1; perhaps TRBD1 as D (5 bases). V dropped 2 bases and J dropped 1 base, with 11 bases sitting between them. The CDR3 has 15 amino acids. CDR1 is SGHVS and CDR2 is FQNEAQ in the germline V gene.

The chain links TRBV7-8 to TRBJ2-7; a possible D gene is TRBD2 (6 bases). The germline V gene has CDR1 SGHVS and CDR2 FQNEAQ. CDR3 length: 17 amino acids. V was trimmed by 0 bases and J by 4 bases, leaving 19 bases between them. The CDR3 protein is CASSLAGSETRAYEQYF. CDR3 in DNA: TGTGCCAGCAGCTTAGCAGGGTCCGAGACTAGGGCTTACGAGCAGTACTTC. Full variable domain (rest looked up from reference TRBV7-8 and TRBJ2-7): GAGVSQSPRYKVAKRGQDVALRCDPISGHVSLFWYQQALGQGPEFLTYFQNEAQLDKSGLPSDRFFAERPEGSVSTLKIQRTQQEDSAVYLCASSLAGSETRAYEQYFGPGTRLTVT.

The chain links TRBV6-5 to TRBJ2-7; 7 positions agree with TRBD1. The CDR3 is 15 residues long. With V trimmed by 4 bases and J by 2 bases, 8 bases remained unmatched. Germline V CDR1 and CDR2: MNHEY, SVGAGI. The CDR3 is CASSSVRQGTYEQYV. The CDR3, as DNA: TGTGCCAGCAGTTCAGTTCGACAGGGTACCTACGAGCAGTACGTC.

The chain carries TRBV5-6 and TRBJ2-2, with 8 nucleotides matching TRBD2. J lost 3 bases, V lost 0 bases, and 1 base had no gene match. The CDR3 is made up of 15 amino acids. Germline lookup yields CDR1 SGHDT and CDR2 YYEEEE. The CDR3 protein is CASSLAGGDTGELFF. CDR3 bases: TGTGCCAGCAGCTTGGCCGGGGGGGACACCGGGGAGCTGTTTTTT.

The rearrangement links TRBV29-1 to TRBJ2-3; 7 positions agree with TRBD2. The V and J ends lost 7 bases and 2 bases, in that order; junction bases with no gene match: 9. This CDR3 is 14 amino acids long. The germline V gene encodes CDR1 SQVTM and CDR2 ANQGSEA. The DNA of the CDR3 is TGCAGCGCTTTCCCCGGGACTAACACAGATACGCAGTATTTT. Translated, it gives CSAFPGTNTDTQYF.

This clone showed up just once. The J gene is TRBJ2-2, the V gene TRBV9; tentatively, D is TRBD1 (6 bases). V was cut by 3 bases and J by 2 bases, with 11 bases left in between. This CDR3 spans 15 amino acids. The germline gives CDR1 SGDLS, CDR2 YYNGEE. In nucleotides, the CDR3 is TGTGCCAGCAGCGGAGGACAGCTCAACACCGGGGAGCTGTTTTTT. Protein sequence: CASSGGQLNTGELFF.

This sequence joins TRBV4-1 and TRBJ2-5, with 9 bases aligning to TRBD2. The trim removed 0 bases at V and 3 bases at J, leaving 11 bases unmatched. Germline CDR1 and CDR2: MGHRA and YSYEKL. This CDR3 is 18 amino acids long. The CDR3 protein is CASSQDRNSGRPKETQYF. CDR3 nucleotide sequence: TGCGCCAGCAGCCAAGATCGGAACAGCGGGAGGCCGAAAGAGACCCAGTACTTC.

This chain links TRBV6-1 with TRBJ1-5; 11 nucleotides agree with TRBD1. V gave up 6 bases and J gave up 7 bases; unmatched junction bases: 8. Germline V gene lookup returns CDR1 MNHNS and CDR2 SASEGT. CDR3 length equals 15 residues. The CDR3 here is CASRIGQGAGQPQHF. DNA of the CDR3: TGTGCCAGCAGGATCGGACAGGGGGCGGGGCAGCCCCAGCATTTT.

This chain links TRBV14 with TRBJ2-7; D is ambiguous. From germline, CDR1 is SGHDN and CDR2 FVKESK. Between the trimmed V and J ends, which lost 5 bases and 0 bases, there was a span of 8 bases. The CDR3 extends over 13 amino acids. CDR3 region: CASSEEPSYEQYF. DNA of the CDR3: TGTGCCAGCAGCGAGGAACCCTCCTACGAGCAGTACTTC.

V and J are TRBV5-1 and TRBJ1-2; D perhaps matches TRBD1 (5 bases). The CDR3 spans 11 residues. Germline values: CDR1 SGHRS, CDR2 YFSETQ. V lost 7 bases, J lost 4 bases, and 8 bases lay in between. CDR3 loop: CASGQGYGYTF. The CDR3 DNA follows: TGCGCCAGCGGGCAGGGCTATGGCTACACCTTC.

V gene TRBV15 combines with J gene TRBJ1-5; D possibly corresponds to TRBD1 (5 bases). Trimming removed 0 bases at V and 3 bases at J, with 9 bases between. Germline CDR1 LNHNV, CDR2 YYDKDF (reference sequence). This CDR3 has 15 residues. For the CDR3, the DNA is TGTGCCACCAGCAGAGATGGGGGGGTCAATCAGCCCCAGCATTTT. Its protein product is CATSRDGGVNQPQHF.

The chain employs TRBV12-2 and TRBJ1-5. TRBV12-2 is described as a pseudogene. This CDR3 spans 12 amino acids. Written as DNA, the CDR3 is TGTGCATTTTCGGCGGGCAATCAGCCCCAGCATTTT. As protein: CAFSAGNQPQHF.

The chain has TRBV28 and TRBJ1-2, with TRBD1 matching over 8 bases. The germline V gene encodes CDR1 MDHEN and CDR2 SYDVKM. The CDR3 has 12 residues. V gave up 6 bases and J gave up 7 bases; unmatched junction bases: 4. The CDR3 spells CASRPGGTGYTF. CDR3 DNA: TGTGCCAGCAGACCAGGGGGCACTGGCTACACCTTC.

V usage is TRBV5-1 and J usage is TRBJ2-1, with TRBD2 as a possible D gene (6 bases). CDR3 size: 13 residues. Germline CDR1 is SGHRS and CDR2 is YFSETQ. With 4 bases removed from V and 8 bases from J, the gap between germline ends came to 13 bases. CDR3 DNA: TGCGCCAGCAGCCCCCCCGGGAGTGATGAGCAGTTCTTC. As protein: CASSPPGSDEQFF. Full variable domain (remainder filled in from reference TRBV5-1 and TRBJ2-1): KAGVTQTPRYLIKTRGQQVTLSCSPISGHRSVSWYQQTPGQGLQFLFEYFSETQRNKGNFPGRFSGRQFSNSRSEMNVSTLELGDSALYLCASSPPGSDEQFFGPGTRLTVL.

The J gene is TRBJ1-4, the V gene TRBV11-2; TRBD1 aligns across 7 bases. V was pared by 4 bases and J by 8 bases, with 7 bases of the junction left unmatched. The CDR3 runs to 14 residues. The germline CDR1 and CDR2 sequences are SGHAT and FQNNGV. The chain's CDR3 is CASSSDRTLEKLFF. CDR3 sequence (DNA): TGTGCCAGCAGCTCGGACAGGACTCTAGAAAAACTGTTTTTT. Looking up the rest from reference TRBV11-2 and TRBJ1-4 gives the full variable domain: EAGVAQSPRYKIIEKRQSVAFWCNPISGHATLYWYQQILGQGPKLLIQFQNNGVVDDSQLPKDRFSAERLKGVDSTLKIQPAKLEDSAVYLCASSSDRTLEKLFFGSGTQLSVL.

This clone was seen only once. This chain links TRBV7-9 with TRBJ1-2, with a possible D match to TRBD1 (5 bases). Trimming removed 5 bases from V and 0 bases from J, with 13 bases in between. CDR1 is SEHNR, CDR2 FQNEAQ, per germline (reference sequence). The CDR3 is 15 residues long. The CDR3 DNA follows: TGTGCCAGCAGCCCCCTTAGGGGTACTAACTATGGCTACACCTTC. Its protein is CASSPLRGTNYGYTF.

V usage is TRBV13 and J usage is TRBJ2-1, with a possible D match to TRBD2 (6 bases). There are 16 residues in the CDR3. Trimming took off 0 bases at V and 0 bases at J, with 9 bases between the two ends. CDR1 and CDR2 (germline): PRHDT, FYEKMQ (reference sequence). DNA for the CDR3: TGTGCCAGCAGCTTAGGGGGGACTTTCTCCTACAATGAGCAGTTCTTC. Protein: CASSLGGTFSYNEQFF.

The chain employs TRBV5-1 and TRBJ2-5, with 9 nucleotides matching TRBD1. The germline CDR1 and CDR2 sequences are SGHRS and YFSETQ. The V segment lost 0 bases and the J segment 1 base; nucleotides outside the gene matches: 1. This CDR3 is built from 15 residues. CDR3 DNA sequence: TGCGCCAGCAGCTTGGTGGGACAGGGCCAAGAGACCCAGTACTTC. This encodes CASSLVGQGQETQYF. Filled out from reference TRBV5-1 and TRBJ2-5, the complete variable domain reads KAGVTQTPRYLIKTRGQQVTLSCSPISGHRSVSWYQQTPGQGLQFLFEYFSETQRNKGNFPGRFSGRQFSNSRSEMNVSTLELGDSALYLCASSLVGQGQETQYFGPGTRLLVL.